This entry is about one T cell receptor beta chain. As originally analysed: The authors estimated nucleated cell counts from reference gene primer amplification. TCRdb keeps only in-frame clones here, not all; method: immunoSEQ multiplex PCR. V and J calls and clone size are given by that table; D and trimming were obtained from the DNA. The data hold nearly 200,000 clones, with approximately 87% observed a single time. The data stem from a study of blood T cell repertoires in COVID-19. Across the whole study: The study drew acute and convalescent COVID-19 samples from the United States, Italy and Spain. From T cells, B-cell-depleted T cells, or PBMCs came the material, which was cDNA or gDNA.

The CDR3 is 15 amino acids. The germline CDR1 and CDR2 sequences are MNHEY and SVGAGI. Deletions cut 0 bases from V and 10 bases from J, with 13 bases between. Sequencing was performed on peripheral blood. The receptor was derived from a woman between 65 and 79 years old with acute or convalescent COVID-19. The chain joins TRBV6-5 to TRBJ1-6, with a tentative D call TRBD1 (5 bases). The CDR3 DNA sequence: TGTGCCAGCAGTTACTCAGAACGGGGGATCTCACCCCTCCACTTT. This sequence encodes CASSYSERGISPLHF.